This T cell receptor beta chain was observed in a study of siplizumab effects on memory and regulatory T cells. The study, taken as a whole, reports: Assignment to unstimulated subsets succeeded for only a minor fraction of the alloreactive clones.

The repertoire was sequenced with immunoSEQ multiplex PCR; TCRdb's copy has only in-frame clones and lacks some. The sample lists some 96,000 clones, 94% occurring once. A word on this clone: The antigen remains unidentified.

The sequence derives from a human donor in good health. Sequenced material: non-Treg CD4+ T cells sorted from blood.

In DNA, the CDR3 is TGCGCCAGCAGCCAAGCTAGACTAGTGGATGAGCAGTTCTTC. Translating it yields CASSQARLVDEQFF. This chain joins TRBV4-1 and TRBJ2-1, with a possible D match to TRBD2 (6 bases). This CDR3 has 14 residues. The V gene's germline CDR1 is MGHRA and CDR2 YSYEKL. Trimming took 1 base from V and 8 from J, leaving 12 bases between them.